Sequencing of this T cell receptor (beta chain) was carried out in a study of T cells in localized non-small cell lung cancer. General observations from the study: Adjacent uninvolved lung had the highest clonality, suggesting focused antigen responses. Greater blood T cell density accompanied longer overall survival.

Details on this clone: Antigen unknown.

Trimming pared 6 bases from V and 1 base from J, leaving 9 bases between. The CDR3 is made up of 13 amino acids. Germline V gives CDR1 LNHDA, CDR2 SQIVND (reference sequence). The method was immunoSEQ multiplex PCR; TCRdb's version includes in-frame clones alone and lacks a portion of them. Among 700 to 900 clones, 20% to 25% were seen once, and the ten largest hold around 19%. This chain uses TRBV19 with TRBJ2-5; no clear D. This sequence was found in a man aged 35 to 69 with stage II lung adenocarcinoma. The material was normal lung tissue next to the tumor, obtained before any cancer treatment. CDR3 nucleotide sequence: TGTGCCAGTAGACGCCGGATCCAAGAGACCCAGTACTTC. It yields the protein CASRRRIQETQYF.